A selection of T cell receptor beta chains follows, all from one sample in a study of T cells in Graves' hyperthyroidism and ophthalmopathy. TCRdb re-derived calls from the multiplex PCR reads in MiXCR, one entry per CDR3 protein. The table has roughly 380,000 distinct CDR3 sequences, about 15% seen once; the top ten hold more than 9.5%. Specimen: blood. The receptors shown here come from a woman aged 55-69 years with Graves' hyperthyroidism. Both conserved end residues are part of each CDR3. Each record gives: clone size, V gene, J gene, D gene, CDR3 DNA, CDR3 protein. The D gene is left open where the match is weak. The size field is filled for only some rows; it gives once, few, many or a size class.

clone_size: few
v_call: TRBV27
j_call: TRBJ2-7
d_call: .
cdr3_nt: TGTGCCAGCAGTTTATCTTGGGGGATCTACGAGCAGTACTTC
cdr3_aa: CASSLSWGIYEQYF

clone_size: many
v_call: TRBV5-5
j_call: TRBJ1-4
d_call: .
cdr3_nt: TGTGCCAGCAGCGGCCGCGGGACGGATGAAAAACTGTTTTTT
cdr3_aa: CASSGRGTDEKLFF

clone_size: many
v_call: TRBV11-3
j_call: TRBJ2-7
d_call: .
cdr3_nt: TGTGCCAGCAGCCCAGGGGAAGGTTACGAGCAGTACTTC
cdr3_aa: CASSPGEGYEQYF

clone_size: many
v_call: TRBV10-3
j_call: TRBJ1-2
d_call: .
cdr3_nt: TGTGCCATCAGCCCAGGGGAGGGTGGCTATGGCTACACCTTC
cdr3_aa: CAISPGEGGYGYTF

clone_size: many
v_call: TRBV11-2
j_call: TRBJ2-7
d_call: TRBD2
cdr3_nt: TGTGCCAGCAGCTCTAACCGACTAGCCAAATCCTACGAGCAGTACTTC
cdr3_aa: CASSSNRLAKSYEQYF

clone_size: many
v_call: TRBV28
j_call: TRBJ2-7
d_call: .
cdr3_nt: TGTGCCAGCAGTTTATCCCCCTCAGGGGACGAGCAGTACTTC
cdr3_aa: CASSLSPSGDEQYF

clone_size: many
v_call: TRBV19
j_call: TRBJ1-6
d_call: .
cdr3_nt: TGTGCCAGTAGTATAGATCAAGCCCTGCGCAGCCACGATAATTCACCCCTCCACTTT
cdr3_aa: CASSIDQALRSHDNSPLHF

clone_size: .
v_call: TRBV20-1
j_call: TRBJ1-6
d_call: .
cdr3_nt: TGCAGTGCCCCCGAGGGGCAACCCAATTCACCCCTCCACTTT
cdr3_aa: CSAPEGQPNSPLHF

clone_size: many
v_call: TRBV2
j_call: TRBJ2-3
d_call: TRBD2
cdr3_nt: TGTGCCAGCAGCTTGGGACTAGCGGGAGACGGGGCAGATACGCAGTATTTT
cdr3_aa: CASSLGLAGDGADTQYF

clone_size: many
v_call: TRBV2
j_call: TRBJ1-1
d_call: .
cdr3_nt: TGTGCCAGCAGTGAGCAGGGGCCACAGAACACTGAAGCTTTCTTT
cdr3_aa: CASSEQGPQNTEAFF

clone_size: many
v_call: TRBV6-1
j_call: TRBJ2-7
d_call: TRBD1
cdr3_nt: TGTGCCAGCACCAGAAAAGGGGACAGTTACTACGAGCAGTACTTC
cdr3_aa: CASTRKGDSYYEQYF

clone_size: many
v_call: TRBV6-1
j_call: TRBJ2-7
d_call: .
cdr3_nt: TGTGCCAGCAGTGATTTAGTTTGGCAGGGATCGTACGAGCAGTACTTC
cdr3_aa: CASSDLVWQGSYEQYF

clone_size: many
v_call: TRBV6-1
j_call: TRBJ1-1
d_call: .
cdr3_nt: TGTGCCAGCAGCAGACAGATAAACACTGAAGCTTTCTTT
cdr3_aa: CASSRQINTEAFF

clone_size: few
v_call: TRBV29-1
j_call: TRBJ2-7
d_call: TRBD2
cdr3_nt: TGCAGCGTCCCTACGGGGGGGCGGCGCTACGAGCAGTACTTC
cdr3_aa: CSVPTGGRRYEQYF

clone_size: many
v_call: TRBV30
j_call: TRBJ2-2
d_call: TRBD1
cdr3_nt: TGTGCCTGGAGCTTGGACAGGGCGGGCGGGGAGCTGTTTTTT
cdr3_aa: CAWSLDRAGGELFF

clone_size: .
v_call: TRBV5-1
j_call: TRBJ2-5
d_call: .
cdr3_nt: TGCGCCAGCAGCTTCACCTTCTCTGAGTACTTC
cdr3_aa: CASSFTFSEYF

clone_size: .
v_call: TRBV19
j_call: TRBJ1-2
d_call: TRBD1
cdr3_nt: TGTGCCAGTAGCACGGGACAGGGGGCGTATGGCTACACCTTC
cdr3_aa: CASSTGQGAYGYTF

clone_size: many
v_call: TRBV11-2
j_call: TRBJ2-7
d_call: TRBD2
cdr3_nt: TGTGCCAGCAGCTTAGCGGATCGTAGTTGGAGCGGGAGAGACGAGCAGTACTTC
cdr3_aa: CASSLADRSWSGRDEQYF

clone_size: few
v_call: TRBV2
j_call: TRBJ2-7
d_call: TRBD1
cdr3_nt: TGTGCCAGCACCCTCCCGGGACAGGATTACGAGCAGTACTTC
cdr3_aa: CASTLPGQDYEQYF